Sequencing of this T cell receptor beta chain was carried out in a study of early T cells in non-severe SARS-CoV-2 infection. In the study overall: Sequenced bulk RNA came from whole blood that was unsorted, and chains were unpaired.

Broader study findings: The study's VDJdb matching favored anti-spike CD8 responses and missed private and CD4 specificities.

Points on this clonotype: Antigen unknown.

cDNA molecules, individually, were tagged with unique molecular identifiers. TCRdb used MiXCR to reprocess the 5' RACE reads, holding one entry per CDR3 protein. The table includes fewer than 65,000 distinct CDR3 sequences, about 10% detected once. CDR3 size: 13 residues. Germline CDR1 and CDR2: SGHVS and FNYEAQ. V was shortened by 2 bases and J by 6 bases, with 5 bases between the two germline ends. The chain uses TRBV7-6 and TRBJ1-6; the D is unclear. The specimen sequenced was whole blood. This TCR came from an adult who was a healthcare worker with PCR-confirmed SARS-CoV-2 infection or an uninfected control (not recorded which). In DNA, the CDR3 is TGTGCCAGCAGCTTATTATCTAATTCACCCCTCCACTTT. As protein: CASSLLSNSPLHF.